Included here is one T cell receptor (beta chain) sequence, with context. Its antigen remains unidentified. Trimming took 4 bases from V and 3 from J, leaving 15 bases between them. Germline loops: CDR1 LNHNV, CDR2 YYDKDF (reference sequence). The CDR3 loop spans 15 amino acids. This entry belongs to a study of cytomegalovirus exposure and HLA in healthy donors. Findings of the study overall: There were some public TCRs occurring in many donors, but most TCR sequences were rare. More clonal expansion characterized HLA-associated TCR beta chains than equally common others in a later analysis. Later analysis reportedly placed an Asian-associated ancestry cluster below the approximately 730-donor mean in N-insertions.

The donors, nominally healthy at sampling, likely had unrecorded immune exposures. A multiplex PCR was run with 60 Vbeta primers and 13 Jbeta primers. Repertoires were generated with immunoSEQ multiplex PCR, while TCRdb's copy carries only in-frame clones and drops some. The table records more than 140,000 clones, about 79% of them present only once. The chain carries TRBV15 and TRBJ1-1; a weak D match, TRBD1 (5 bases). The TCR was taken from a male donor in good health and CMV-seronegative. The sample comprised PBMCs. The CDR3, as DNA: TGTGCCACCAGCATGGGGCGTGTTCTCTACACTGAAGCTTTCTTT. It yields the protein CATSMGRVLYTEAFF.